The clone carrying this T cell receptor beta chain was found a few times. The sample comes from a study of blood T cell repertoires in COVID-19. Across the whole study: COVID-19 samples from acute and convalescent phases originated in the United States, Italy and Spain. The cDNA or gDNA used as material had been derived from T cells, B-cell-depleted T cells, or PBMCs.

In the authors' methods: Estimation of nucleated cell counts was performed using reference gene primer amplification. TCRdb's copy holds only in-frame clones and misses some; the assay was immunoSEQ multiplex PCR. D and trimming come from the DNA, and the V and J calls and clone size come from that table. The sample lists 140,000 to 150,000 clones, over 70% occurring once. Input material: peripheral blood. This sequence was found in a woman aged 60 to 75 with acute or convalescent COVID-19.

CDR3 in amino acids: CASSGQGVTGELFF. In DNA, the CDR3 is TGTGCCAGCAGCGGTCAGGGCGTCACCGGGGAGCTGTTTTTT. The chain links TRBV7-9 to TRBJ2-2; a possible D gene is TRBD1 (5 bases). CDR1 and CDR2 from the germline V gene are SEHNR and FQNEAQ (reference sequence). With 5 bases removed from V and 4 bases from J, the gap between germline ends came to 11 bases. This CDR3 spans 14 amino acids.